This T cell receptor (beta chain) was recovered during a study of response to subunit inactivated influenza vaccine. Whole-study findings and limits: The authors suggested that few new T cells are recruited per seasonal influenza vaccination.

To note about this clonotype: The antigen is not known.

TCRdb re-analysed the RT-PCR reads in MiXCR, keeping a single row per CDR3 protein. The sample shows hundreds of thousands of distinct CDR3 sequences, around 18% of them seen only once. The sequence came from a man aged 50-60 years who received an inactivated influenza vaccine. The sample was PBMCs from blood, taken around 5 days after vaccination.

The CDR3, as DNA: TGCGCCAGCAGTAGGGACGGAGCGAATTACAATGAGCAGTTCTTC. The encoded protein is CASSRDGANYNEQFF. The V and J genes are TRBV5-1 and TRBJ2-1; D is perhaps TRBD1 or TRBD2 (5 bases each). The CDR3 is 15 residues long. The V end was cut by 5 bases, the J end by 4 bases, with 16 bases between. Looked up from germline, CDR1 is SGHRS and CDR2 is YFSETQ.